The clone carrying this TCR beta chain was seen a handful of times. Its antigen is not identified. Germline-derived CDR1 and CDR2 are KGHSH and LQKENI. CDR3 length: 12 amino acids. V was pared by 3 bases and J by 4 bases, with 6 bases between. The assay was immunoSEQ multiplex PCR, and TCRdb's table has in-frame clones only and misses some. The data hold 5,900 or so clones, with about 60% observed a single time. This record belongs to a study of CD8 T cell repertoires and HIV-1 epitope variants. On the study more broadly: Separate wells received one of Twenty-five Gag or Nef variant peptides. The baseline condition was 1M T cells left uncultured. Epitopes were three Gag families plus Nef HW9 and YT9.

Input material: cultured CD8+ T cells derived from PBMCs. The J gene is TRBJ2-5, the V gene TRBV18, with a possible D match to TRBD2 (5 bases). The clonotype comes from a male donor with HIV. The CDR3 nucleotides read TGTGCCAGCTCACCCGAGGGAGAGACCCAGTACTTC. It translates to CASSPEGETQYF.